Listed here are 22 T cell receptor beta chains from one sample, sequenced in a study of T-cell reconstitution after alpha-beta-depleted transplantation in children. TCRbeta library construction was performed incorporating unique molecular identifiers. TCRdb called the PCR reads again in MiXCR, with one record for every CDR3 protein. Counted here are 200,000 to 250,000 distinct CDR3 sequences, under 8.5% occurring once; the ten biggest clones make up less than 40%. This material consisted of PBMCs, mostly from graft donor cells, taken 360 days after TCRalphabeta/CD19-depleted stem cell transplant. Every receptor here comes from a male patient aged 2 to 9 who had a stem cell transplant for acute myeloid leukemia, so the T cells may come from the graft donor.

This clonotype was found many times. This chain connects TRBV29-1 to TRBJ2-5; D is possibly TRBD2 (5 bases). Germline CDR1 is SQVTM and CDR2 is ANQGSEA. Trimming pared 3 bases from V and 6 bases from J, leaving 11 bases between. The CDR3 contains 12 residues. The CDR3 bases are TGCAGCGTTGATGTGGGGAGACAGACCCAGTACTTC. Its translation is CSVDVGRQTQYF.

There are many counts of this clonotype. The gene calls are TRBV12-3 or TRBV12-4 and TRBJ2-1, with D perhaps TRBD1 (6 bases). V was clipped by 1 base and J by 6 bases, with 13 bases between them. The CDR3 extends over 15 amino acids. The CDR3 sequence is CASSLDRVGSNEQFF. As DNA, the CDR3 is TGTGCCAGCAGTTTAGACAGGGTGGGCTCCAATGAGCAGTTCTTC.

The chain combines TRBV12-3 or TRBV12-4 with TRBJ1-4; D remains unclear. CDR3 length equals 14 residues. Between the trimmed V and J ends, which lost 4 bases and 7 bases, there was a span of 13 bases. Here the CDR3 DNA reads TGTGCCAGCAGTTGGACCGCCGAGAGTGAAAAACTGTTTTTT. Translation: CASSWTAESEKLFF.

There are many counts of this clonotype. The rearrangement uses TRBV5-1 and TRBJ2-5; 8 bases agree with TRBD1. Germline CDR1 reads SGHRS; CDR2 reads YFSETQ. The CDR3 loop spans 15 amino acids. Trimming cost V 0 bases and J 5 bases; bases outside gene matches: 6. The CDR3 loop reads CASSLVTGGEETQYF. CDR3 nucleotide sequence: TGCGCCAGCAGCTTGGTCACAGGGGGTGAGGAGACCCAGTACTTC.

The chain carries TRBV20-1 and TRBJ2-7; 8 bases match TRBD1. There are 13 residues in the CDR3. CDR1 DFQATT and CDR2 SNEGSKA come from the germline V gene (reference sequence). V lost 6 bases, J lost 5 bases, and 9 bases stayed unmatched. CDR3: CSAPGGAFNEQYF. As DNA, the CDR3 is TGCAGTGCCCCAGGGGGCGCTTTCAACGAGCAGTACTTC.

This clonotype was seen a few times. The V and J genes are TRBV7-8 and TRBJ1-1; D might be TRBD1 (5 bases). V was cut by 1 base and J by 5 bases, with 14 bases left in between. Germline CDR1 and CDR2: SGHVS and FQNEAQ. This CDR3 comprises 15 residues. The DNA for the CDR3 is TGTGCCAGCAGCTTAGTAGGCAGGGCGAGAACTGAAGCTTTCTTT. Its protein is CASSLVGRARTEAFF. The whole variable domain, remainder taken from reference TRBV7-8 and TRBJ1-1, is GAGVSQSPRYKVAKRGQDVALRCDPISGHVSLFWYQQALGQGPEFLTYFQNEAQLDKSGLPSDRFFAERPEGSVSTLKIQRTQQEDSAVYLCASSLVGRARTEAFFGQGTRLTVV.

This sequence joins TRBV12-3 or TRBV12-4 and TRBJ1-5; a weak D match, TRBD1 (6 bases). This CDR3 comprises 13 residues. V lost 9 bases, J lost 6 bases, and 15 bases lay in between. CDR3 bases: TGTGCCAGTCACAGCGGAGGGGGTCAGCCCCAGCATTTT. It encodes CASHSGGGQPQHF.

V is TRBV18 and J is TRBJ2-3, with D maybe TRBD1 (6 bases). CDR3 length equals 14 residues. V gave up 0 bases and J gave up 6 bases, with 10 bases separating them. From germline, CDR1 is KGHSH and CDR2 LQKENI. The CDR3 reads CASSPPTGMDTQYF. The CDR3 DNA sequence: TGTGCCAGCTCACCACCTACAGGGATGGATACGCAGTATTTT. Based on the CDR3 plus reference TRBV18 and TRBJ2-3, the full variable domain is NAGVMQNPRHLVRRRGQEARLRCSPMKGHSHVYWYRQLPEEGLKFMVYLQKENIIDESGMPKERFSAEFPKEGPSILRIQQVVRGDSAAYFCASSPPTGMDTQYFGPGTRLTVL.

This clonotype came up many times. This rearrangement joins TRBV27 to TRBJ2-4; TRBD2 might be the D (7 bases). CDR1 and CDR2 (germline): MNHEY, SMNVEV (reference sequence). V was clipped by 3 bases and J by 5 bases, with 20 bases between them. This CDR3 contains 17 residues. The CDR3 DNA reads TGTGCCAGCAGTTTTTGGGGAGGGGACAATCGGGAAAACATTCAGTACTTC. Amino acids: CASSFWGGDNRENIQYF.

The chain combines TRBV18 with TRBJ2-7; D might be TRBD1 (5 bases). Germline CDR1 is KGHSH and CDR2 is LQKENI. The V end was cut by 2 bases, the J end by 2 bases, with 10 bases between. This CDR3 is built from 14 residues. The CDR3 here is CASSPGAGPYEQYF. The CDR3 nucleotides read TGTGCCAGCTCACCAGGTGCAGGGCCCTACGAGCAGTACTTC. Full variable domain (missing parts from reference TRBV18 and TRBJ2-7): NAGVMQNPRHLVRRRGQEARLRCSPMKGHSHVYWYRQLPEEGLKFMVYLQKENIIDESGMPKERFSAEFPKEGPSILRIQQVVRGDSAAYFCASSPGAGPYEQYFGPGTRLTVT.

In its sample, this clonotype was seen many times. CDR3 coding DNA: TGCAGCGTTGGTCCCGGGACAGTTTCTTCCTACTATGGCTACACCTTC. Translation: CSVGPGTVSSYYGYTF. J is TRBJ1-2 and V is TRBV29-1; 7 nucleotides match TRBD1. The V segment lost 4 bases and the J segment 3 bases; nucleotides outside the gene matches: 14. This CDR3 region has 16 residues. CDR1 and CDR2 from the germline V gene are SQVTM and ANQGSEA.

The sample holds a few counts of this clonotype. The genes are TRBV7-9 and TRBJ2-5; TRBD2 aligns across 7 bases. Trimming took 4 bases from V and 3 from J; bases not matched to a gene: 5. Per germline, CDR1 SEHNR and CDR2 FQNEAQ (reference sequence). The CDR3 is 14 amino acids. The DNA for the CDR3 is TGTGCCAGCAGCTACTGGACTAGTGAAGAGACCCAGTACTTC. Translation gives CASSYWTSEETQYF. The complete variable domain, with remaining parts taken from reference TRBV7-9 and TRBJ2-5, reads DTGVSQNPRHKITKRGQNVTFRCDPISEHNRLYWYRQTLGQGPEFLTYFQNEAQLEKSRLLSDRFSAERPKGSFSTLEIQRTEQGDSAMYLCASSYWTSEETQYFGPGTRLLVL.

V is TRBV6-2 or TRBV6-3 and J is TRBJ2-4, with 8 bases aligning to TRBD2. The CDR3 is 17 residues long. With V trimmed by 5 bases and J by 3 bases, 12 bases remained unmatched. CDR1 is MNHEY, CDR2 SVGEGT, per germline. CDR3: CASSKTPGLGGKNIQYF. CDR3 nucleotide sequence: TGTGCCAGCAGTAAAACACCGGGACTAGGGGGCAAAAACATTCAGTACTTC.

The chain couples TRBV7-2 to TRBJ2-7, with 8 nucleotides matching TRBD2. V was pared by 1 base and J by 3 bases, with 11 bases of the junction left unmatched. Germline loops: CDR1 SGHTA, CDR2 FQGNSA. This CDR3 comprises 17 residues. The CDR3 DNA sequence: TGTGCCAGCAGCTTAGAGCGAGTTGAGGCGGGGGGCTACGAGCAGTACTTC. Amino acid sequence: CASSLERVEAGGYEQYF.

The chain couples TRBV28 to TRBJ2-4; D unclear. Germline-derived CDR1 and CDR2 are MDHEN and SYDVKM. The CDR3 extends over 15 amino acids. Trimming took off 6 bases at V and 1 base at J, with 13 bases between the two ends. Here the CDR3 DNA reads TGTGCCAGCAGCCCACCGAGATGGGCCAAAAACATTCAGTACTTC. This gives the protein CASSPPRWAKNIQYF.

This clonotype was counted a few times. The rearrangement links TRBV20-1 to TRBJ2-5; TRBD2 aligns across 7 bases. V was clipped by 3 bases and J by 5 bases; unmatched bases: 3. The CDR3 is 12 amino acids. Germline values: CDR1 DFQATT, CDR2 SNEGSKA (reference sequence). CDR3 bases: TGCAGTGCTAGTGTGGGGGGGGAGACCCAGTACTTC. Residues: CSASVGGETQYF.

The chain links TRBV6-5 to TRBJ2-5, with D possibly TRBD1 on 6 matching bases. Germline V lookup: CDR1 MNHEY, CDR2 SVGAGI. V shed 0 bases and J shed 6 bases, with 8 bases lying between them. CDR3 size: 13 residues. CDR3 sequence: CASSYSDRQTQYF. DNA of the CDR3: TGTGCCAGCAGTTACTCGGACAGACAGACCCAGTACTTC.

This clonotype was observed a handful of times. The genes are TRBV2 and TRBJ1-2, with a possible D match to TRBD1 (5 bases). Germline-derived CDR1 and CDR2 are SNHLY and FYNNEI. The CDR3 has 14 amino acids. V was shortened by 5 bases and J by 0 bases, with 10 bases between the two germline ends. This CDR3 is CASSRQLSNYGYTF. The CDR3 nucleotides are TGTGCCAGCAGTCGACAGCTCTCTAACTATGGCTACACCTTC.

There are a few counts of this clonotype. The chain employs TRBV24-1 and TRBJ2-2; 7 nucleotides align to TRBD1. Per the germline V gene, CDR1 is KGHDR and CDR2 is SFDVKD. The CDR3 length is 17 residues. V lost 4 bases, J lost 0 bases, and 7 bases stayed unmatched. The CDR3 is CATSDSRQGPNTGELFF. As DNA, the CDR3 is TGTGCCACCAGTGACTCTAGACAGGGCCCGAACACCGGGGAGCTGTTTTTT.

This clonotype was counted ten times or more. The chain links TRBV20-1 to TRBJ1-4; D gene uncertain. The germline gives CDR1 DFQATT, CDR2 SNEGSKA (reference sequence). The CDR3 is made up of 13 amino acids. Trimming took off 3 bases at V and 7 bases at J, with 12 bases between the two ends. CDR3 protein: CSARESGTEKLFF. The CDR3 region has the DNA TGCAGTGCTAGGGAGTCGGGTACTGAAAAACTGTTTTTT.

This clonotype was found many times. The chain links TRBV20-1 to TRBJ1-5; TRBD1 is a possible D gene (6 bases). The ends were cut back, 0 bases at V and 2 bases at J, with 11 bases in the middle. The CDR3 runs 15 residues. Looked up from germline, CDR1 is DFQATT and CDR2 is SNEGSKA (reference sequence). The CDR3, as DNA: TGCAGTGCTAGAGACTACAGGGATGGCAATCAGCCCCAGCATTTT. This encodes CSARDYRDGNQPQHF.

This clonotype was counted only a few times. The rearrangement joins TRBV15 to TRBJ2-3; D perhaps matches TRBD2 (6 bases). Trimming removed 0 bases from V and 6 bases from J, with 7 bases in between. Germline V lookup: CDR1 LNHNV, CDR2 YYDKDF (reference sequence). CDR3 length equals 13 residues. The CDR3 region has the DNA TGTGCCACCAGCAGAGAACGGGAGGATACGCAGTATTTT. Encoded protein: CATSREREDTQYF. Full variable domain (rest looked up from reference TRBV15 and TRBJ2-3): DAMVIQNPRYQVTQFGKPVTLSCSQTLNHNVMYWYQQKSSQAPKLLFHYYDKDFNNEADTPDNFQSRRPNTSFCFLDIRSPGLGDTAMYLCATSREREDTQYFGPGTRLTVL.